This T cell receptor beta chain was documented in a study of beta chain features in type 1 diabetes. The authors reverse transcribed all of the isolated RNA, so sequencing captured expressed TCRB transcripts. The average read count of naive, central memory and regulatory T cell samples was around 3.6 million. Sequencing used immunoSEQ multiplex PCR; TCRdb keeps in-frame clones, though not all of them. The sample lists about 930,000 clones, roughly 17% seen once, with 0.023% in the top ten. Blood was collected once per donor into heparin, averaging approximately 0.12 L. CD45RO/CCR7/CD25/CD127/CD95/CD27 sorting isolated CD4+ naive, central memory, regulatory and stem cell-like memory cells. Over 98% purity was reached by all sorted populations. The CDR3 is 19 residues long. Germline values: CDR1 LGHNA, CDR2 YSLEER. V lost 1 base and J lost 2, with 22 bases in between.

The TCR originated in a woman aged 18-29 years in good health. Sequences were obtained from naive CD4+ T cells from blood. This chain uses TRBV4-3 with TRBJ2-3, with unresolved D. CDR3 sequence reads: CASSQVWLVARGITDTQYF. The CDR3 nucleotides read TGCGCCAGCAGCCAAGTGTGGCTAGTGGCCCGAGGAATCACAGATACGCAGTATTTT.